The clone carrying this T cell receptor (beta chain) was seen only once. The antigen is undetermined. The CDR3 covers 14 residues. Per the germline V gene, CDR1 is MNHEY and CDR2 is SMNVEV (reference sequence). The V end lost 7 bases, the J end lost 6 bases, and 16 bases lay between the germline ends. Repertoires were generated with immunoSEQ multiplex PCR, while TCRdb's copy carries only in-frame clones and drops some. This sample has about 2,200,000 clones; 85% to 95% occur once, and the top ten carry roughly 1.8%. The sample is drawn from a study of shared clonotypes between healthy human individuals. Study overall: Aged between 18 and 49, the donors were a couple of women and a few men. CD4 naive and CD4 memory each took three plates per donor, while CD8 naive took two and CD8 memory one.

CD8 cells classed as naive were CD45RO-negative and positively selected for CCR7, excluding terminally differentiated effector memory CD45RA+ cells. Overall study findings and caveats: Clonotypes not shared had lower generation probabilities than those common to all four donors.

The sample consisted of naive CD8+ T cells from PBMCs. The receptor's source is a man younger than 35 in good health. Some clones in this sample may be carry-over from other donors' samples. The chain has TRBV27 and TRBJ1-5, with D possibly being TRBD1 (6 bases). This CDR3 is CASKKGGSGQPQHF. In nucleotides, the CDR3 is TGTGCCAGCAAAAAGGGGGGTTCAGGTCAGCCCCAGCATTTT.